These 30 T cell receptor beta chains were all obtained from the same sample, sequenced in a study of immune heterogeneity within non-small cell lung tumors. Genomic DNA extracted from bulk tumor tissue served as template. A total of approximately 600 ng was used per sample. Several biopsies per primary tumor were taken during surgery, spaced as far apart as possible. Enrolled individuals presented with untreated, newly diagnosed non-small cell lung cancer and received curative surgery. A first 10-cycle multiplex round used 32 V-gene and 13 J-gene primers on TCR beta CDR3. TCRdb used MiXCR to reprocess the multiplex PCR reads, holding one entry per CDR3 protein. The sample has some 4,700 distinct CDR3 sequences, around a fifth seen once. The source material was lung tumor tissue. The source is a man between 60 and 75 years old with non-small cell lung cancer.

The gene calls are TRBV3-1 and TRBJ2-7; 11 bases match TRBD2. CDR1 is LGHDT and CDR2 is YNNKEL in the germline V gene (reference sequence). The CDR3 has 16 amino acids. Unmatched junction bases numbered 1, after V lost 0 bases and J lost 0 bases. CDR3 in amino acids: CASSQDTSGSSYEQYF. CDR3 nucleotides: TGTGCCAGCAGCCAAGATACTAGCGGGAGCTCCTACGAGCAGTACTTC.

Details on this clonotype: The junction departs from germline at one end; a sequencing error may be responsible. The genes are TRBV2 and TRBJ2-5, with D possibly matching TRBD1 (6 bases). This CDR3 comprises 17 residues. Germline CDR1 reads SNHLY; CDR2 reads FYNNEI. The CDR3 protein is CASRGTAGVEDQKTQYF. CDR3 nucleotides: TGTGCCAGCAGGGGGACGGCAGGGGTAGAGGACCAAAAGACCCAGTACTTC.

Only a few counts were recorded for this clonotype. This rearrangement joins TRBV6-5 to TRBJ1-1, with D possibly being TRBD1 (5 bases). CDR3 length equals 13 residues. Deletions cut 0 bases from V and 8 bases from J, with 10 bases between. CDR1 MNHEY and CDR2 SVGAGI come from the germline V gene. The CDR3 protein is CASSYSGAGEAFF. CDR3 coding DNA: TGTGCCAGCAGTTACTCAGGGGCCGGGGAAGCTTTCTTT.

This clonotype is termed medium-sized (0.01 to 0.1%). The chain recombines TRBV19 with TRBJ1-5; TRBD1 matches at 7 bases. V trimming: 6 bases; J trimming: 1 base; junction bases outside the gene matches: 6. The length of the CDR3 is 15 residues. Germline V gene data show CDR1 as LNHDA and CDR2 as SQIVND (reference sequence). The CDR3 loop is CASRKTGMSNQPQHF. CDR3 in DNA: TGTGCCAGTAGGAAGACAGGGATGAGCAATCAGCCCCAGCATTTT.

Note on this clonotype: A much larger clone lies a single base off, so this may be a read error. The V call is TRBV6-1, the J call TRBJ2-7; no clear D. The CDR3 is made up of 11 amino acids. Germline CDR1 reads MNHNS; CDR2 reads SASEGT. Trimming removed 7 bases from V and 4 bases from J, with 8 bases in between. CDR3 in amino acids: CASIDAYEQYF. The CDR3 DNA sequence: TGTGCCAGCATTGACGCTTACGAGCAGTACTTC.

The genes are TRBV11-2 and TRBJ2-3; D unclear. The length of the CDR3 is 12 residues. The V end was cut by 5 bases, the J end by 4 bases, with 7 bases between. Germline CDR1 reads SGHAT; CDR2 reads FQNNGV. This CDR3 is CASSRPSDTQYF. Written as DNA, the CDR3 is TGTGCCAGCAGCCGCCCATCAGATACGCAGTATTTT.

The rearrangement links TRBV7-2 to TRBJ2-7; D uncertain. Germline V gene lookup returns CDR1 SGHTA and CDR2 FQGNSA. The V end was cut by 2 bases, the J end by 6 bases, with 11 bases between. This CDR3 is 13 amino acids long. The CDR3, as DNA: TGTGCCAGCAGCTTAATCGAGGTCGGCGAGCAGTACTTC. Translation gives CASSLIEVGEQYF.

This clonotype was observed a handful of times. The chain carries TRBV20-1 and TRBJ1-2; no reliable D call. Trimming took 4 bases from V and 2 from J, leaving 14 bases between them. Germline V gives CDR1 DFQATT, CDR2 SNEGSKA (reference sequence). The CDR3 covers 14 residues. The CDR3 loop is CSAISATQNYGYTF. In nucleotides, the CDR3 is TGCAGTGCTATCAGTGCAACCCAAAACTATGGCTACACCTTC.

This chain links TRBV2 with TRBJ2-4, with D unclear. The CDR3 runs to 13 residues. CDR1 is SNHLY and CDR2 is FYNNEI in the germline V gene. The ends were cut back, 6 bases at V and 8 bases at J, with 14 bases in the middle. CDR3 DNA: TGTGCCAGCAGGACCCCGGAGATGGACATTCAGTACTTC. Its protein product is CASRTPEMDIQYF.

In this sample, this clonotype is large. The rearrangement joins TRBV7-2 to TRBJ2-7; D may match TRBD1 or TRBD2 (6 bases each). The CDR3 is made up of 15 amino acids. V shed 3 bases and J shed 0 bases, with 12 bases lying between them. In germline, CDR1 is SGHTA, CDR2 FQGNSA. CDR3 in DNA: TGTGCCAGCAGCTTTGGGGGGCCCCCCTCCTACGAGCAGTACTTC. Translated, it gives CASSFGGPPSYEQYF.

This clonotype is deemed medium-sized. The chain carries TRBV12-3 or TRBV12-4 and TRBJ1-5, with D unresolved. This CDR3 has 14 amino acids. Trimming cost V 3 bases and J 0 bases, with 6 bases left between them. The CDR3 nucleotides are TGTGCCAGCAGTTTTTGGGGTAGCAATCAGCCCCAGCATTTT. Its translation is CASSFWGSNQPQHF.

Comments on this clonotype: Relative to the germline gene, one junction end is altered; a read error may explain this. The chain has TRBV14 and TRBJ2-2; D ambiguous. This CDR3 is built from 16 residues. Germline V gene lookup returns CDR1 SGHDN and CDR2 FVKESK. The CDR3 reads CASSPHARKNTRELFF. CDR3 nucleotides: TGTGCCAGCAGCCCACACGCGCGGAAGAACACCAGGGAGCTGTTTTTT.

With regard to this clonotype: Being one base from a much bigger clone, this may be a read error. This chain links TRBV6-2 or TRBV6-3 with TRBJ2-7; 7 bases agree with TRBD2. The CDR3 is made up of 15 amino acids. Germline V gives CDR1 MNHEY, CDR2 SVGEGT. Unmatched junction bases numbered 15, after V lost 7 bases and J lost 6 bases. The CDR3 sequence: CASKLATSWRFEQYF. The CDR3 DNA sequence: TGTGCCAGCAAGCTGGCGACTAGCTGGAGATTCGAGCAGTACTTC.

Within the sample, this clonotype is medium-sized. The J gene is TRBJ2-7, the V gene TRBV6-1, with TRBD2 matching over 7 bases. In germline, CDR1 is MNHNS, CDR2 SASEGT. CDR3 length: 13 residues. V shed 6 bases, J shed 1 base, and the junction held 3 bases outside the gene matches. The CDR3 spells CASRMGGSYEQYF. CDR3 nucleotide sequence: TGTGCCAGCAGGATGGGGGGGTCCTACGAGCAGTACTTC.

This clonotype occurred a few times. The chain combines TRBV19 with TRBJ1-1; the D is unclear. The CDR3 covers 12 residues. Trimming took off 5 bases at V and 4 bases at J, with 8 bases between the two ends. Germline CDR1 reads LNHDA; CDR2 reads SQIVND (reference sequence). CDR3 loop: CASSGLGTEAFF. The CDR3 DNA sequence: TGTGCCAGTAGTGGTCTGGGCACTGAAGCTTTCTTT. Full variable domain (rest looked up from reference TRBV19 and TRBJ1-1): DGGITQSPKYLFRKEGQNVTLSCEQNLNHDAMYWYRQDPGQGLRLIYYSQIVNDFQKGDIAEGYSVSREKKESFPLTVTSAQKNPTAFYLCASSGLGTEAFFGQGTRLTVV.

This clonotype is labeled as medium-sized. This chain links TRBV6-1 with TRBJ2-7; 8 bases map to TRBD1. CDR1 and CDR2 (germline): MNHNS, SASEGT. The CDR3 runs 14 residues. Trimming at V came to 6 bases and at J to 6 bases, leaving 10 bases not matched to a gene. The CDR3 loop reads CASRLSGQGSEQYF. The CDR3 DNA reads TGTGCCAGCAGACTCTCTGGACAGGGCAGCGAGCAGTACTTC.

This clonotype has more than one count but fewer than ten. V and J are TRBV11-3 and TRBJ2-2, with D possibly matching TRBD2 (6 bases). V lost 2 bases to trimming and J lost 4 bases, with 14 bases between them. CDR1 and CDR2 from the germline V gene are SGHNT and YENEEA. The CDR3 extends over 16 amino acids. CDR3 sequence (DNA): TGTGCCAGCAGCTTATTCTCGGGAGAGGGCACCGGGGAGCTGTTTTTT. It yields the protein CASSLFSGEGTGELFF.

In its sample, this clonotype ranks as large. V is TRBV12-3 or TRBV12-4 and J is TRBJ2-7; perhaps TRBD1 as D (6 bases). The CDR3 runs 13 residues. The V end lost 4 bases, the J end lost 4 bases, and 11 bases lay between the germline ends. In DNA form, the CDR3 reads TGTGCCAGCAGTTCCACAGGGTTGTACGAGCAGTACTTC. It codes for CASSSTGLYEQYF.

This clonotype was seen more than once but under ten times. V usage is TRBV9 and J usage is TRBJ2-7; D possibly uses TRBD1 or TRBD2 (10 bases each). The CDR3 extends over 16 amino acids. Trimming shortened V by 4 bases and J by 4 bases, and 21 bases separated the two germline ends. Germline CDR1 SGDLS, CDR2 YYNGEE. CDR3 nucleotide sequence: TGTGCCAGCAGCCCGGGACAGGGGACTAGCGCGTACGAGCAGTACTTC. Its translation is CASSPGQGTSAYEQYF.

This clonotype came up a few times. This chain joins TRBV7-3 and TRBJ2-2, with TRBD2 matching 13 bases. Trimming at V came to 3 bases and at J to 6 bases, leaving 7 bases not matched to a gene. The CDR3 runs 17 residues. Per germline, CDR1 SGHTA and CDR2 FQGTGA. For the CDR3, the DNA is TGTGCCAGCAGCTTCCCGCCGGGACTAGCGGGACCCGGGGAGCTGTTTTTT. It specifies CASSFPPGLAGPGELFF.

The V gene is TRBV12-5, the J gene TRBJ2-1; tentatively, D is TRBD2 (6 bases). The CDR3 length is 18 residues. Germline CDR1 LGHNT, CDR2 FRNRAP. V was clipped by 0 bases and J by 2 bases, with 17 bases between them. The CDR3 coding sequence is TGTGCTAGTGGTTTGGTGGGTGCGGCGCGGGACCCCTACAATGAGCAGTTCTTC. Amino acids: CASGLVGAARDPYNEQFF.

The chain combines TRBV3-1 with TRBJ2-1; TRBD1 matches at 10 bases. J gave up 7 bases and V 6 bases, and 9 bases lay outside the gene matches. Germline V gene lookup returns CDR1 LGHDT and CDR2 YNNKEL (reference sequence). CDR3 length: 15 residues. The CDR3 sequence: CASRPDRGLRNEQFF. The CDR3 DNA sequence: TGTGCCAGCAGGCCCGACAGGGGGCTGAGGAATGAGCAGTTCTTC.

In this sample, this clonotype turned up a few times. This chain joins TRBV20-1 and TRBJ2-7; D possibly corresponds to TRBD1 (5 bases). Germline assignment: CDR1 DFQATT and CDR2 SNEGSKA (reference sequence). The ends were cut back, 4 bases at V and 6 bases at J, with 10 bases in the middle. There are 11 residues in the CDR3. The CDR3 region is CSAKGVGEQYF. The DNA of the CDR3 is TGCAGTGCTAAAGGGGTCGGCGAGCAGTACTTC.

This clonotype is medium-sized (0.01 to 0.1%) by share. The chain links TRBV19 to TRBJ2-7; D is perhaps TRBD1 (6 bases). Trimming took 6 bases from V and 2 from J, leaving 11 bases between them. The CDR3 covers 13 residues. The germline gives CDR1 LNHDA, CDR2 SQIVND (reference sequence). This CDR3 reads CASSDRSTYEQYF. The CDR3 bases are TGTGCCAGTAGCGACAGGTCCACCTACGAGCAGTACTTC.

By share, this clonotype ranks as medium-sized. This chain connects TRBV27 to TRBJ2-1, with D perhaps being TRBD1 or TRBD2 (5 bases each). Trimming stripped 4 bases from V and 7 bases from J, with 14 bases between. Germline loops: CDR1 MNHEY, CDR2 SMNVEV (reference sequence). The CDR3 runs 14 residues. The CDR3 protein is CASSSTGTRNEQFF. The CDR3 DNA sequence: TGTGCCAGCAGTTCAACCGGGACCAGAAATGAGCAGTTCTTC.

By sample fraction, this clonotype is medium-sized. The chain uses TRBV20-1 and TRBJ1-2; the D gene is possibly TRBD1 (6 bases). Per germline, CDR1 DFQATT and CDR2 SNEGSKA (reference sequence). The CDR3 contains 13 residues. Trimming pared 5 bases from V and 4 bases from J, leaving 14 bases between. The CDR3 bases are TGCAGTGCTGGCGTCGGGGGCGGCTATGGCTACACCTTC. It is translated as CSAGVGGGYGYTF.

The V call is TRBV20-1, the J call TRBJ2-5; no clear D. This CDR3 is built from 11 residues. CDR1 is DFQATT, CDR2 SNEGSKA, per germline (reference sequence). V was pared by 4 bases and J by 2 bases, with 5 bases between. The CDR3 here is CSATHQETQYF. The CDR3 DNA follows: TGCAGTGCTACACATCAAGAGACCCAGTACTTC.

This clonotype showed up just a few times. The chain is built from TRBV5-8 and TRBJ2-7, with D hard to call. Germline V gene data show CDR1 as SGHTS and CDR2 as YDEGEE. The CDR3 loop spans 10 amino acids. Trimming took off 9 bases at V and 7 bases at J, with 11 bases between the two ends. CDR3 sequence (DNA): TGTGCCACCCAAAAACAGGAGCAGTACTTC. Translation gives CATQKQEQYF.

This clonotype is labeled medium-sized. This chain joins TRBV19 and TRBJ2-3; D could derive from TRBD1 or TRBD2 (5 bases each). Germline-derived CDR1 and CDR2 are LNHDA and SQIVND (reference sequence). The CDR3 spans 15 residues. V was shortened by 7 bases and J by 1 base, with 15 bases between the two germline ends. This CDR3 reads CASTLRGAGTDTQYF. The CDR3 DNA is TGTGCCAGTACCTTAAGGGGAGCGGGCACAGATACGCAGTATTTT.

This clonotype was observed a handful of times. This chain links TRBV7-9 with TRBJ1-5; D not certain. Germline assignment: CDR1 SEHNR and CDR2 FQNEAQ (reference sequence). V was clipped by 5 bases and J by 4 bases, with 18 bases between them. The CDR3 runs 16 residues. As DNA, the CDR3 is TGTGCCAGCAGCCCCTCCGTGGGAGTCCGGAATCAGCCCCAGCATTTT. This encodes CASSPSVGVRNQPQHF.